The 15 T cell receptor beta chains below all came from one sample that was sequenced in a study of naive CD8 T cells in extremely preterm neonates. Some clones are missing from TCRdb's copy, which holds only in-frame ones; the method was immunoSEQ multiplex PCR. This table holds around 5,000 clones, around 97% found once. Elective cesarean births at about 37-42 weeks, without labor or membrane rupture, supplied the cord blood. Sequenced material: naive CD8+ T cells from cord blood. Receptor source: a newborn in good health.

The rearrangement uses TRBV7-9 and TRBJ2-3; 11 bases align to TRBD2. The CDR3 totals 19 residues. Trimming cost V 0 bases and J 1 base; bases outside gene matches: 9. Looked up from germline, CDR1 is SEHNR and CDR2 is FQNEAQ (reference sequence). CDR3 region: CASSLARLAGGARTDTQYF. For the CDR3, the DNA is TGTGCCAGCAGCTTAGCTCGGCTAGCGGGGGGTGCACGCACAGATACGCAGTATTTT.

V usage is TRBV21-1 and J usage is TRBJ1-1; the table calls TRBD1, which could not be checked here. TRBV21-1 is assigned pseudogene status. This CDR3 has 13 amino acids. The DNA of the CDR3 is TGTGCCAGCAGCCCACACATGAACACTGAAGCTTTCTTT. It is translated as CASSPHMNTEAFF.

The chain recombines TRBV4-2 with TRBJ2-1; a weak D match, TRBD2 (5 bases). Trimming pared 0 bases from V and 7 bases from J, leaving 7 bases between. Germline values: CDR1 LGHNA, CDR2 YNFKEQ. The CDR3 spans 13 residues. CDR3 sequence reads: CASSQDSENEQFF. The DNA of the CDR3 is TGTGCCAGCAGCCAAGATAGCGAGAATGAGCAGTTCTTC.

This clone was seen once. This sequence joins TRBV2 and TRBJ2-1; 7 bases fit TRBD1. The CDR3 totals 17 residues. J gave up 8 bases and V 11 bases, and 24 bases lay outside the gene matches. The germline V gene encodes CDR1 SNHLY and CDR2 FYNNEI. CDR3 DNA sequence: TGTGCCGACAGAGGGACAGTCATAGACAGAGCCCTTGATGAGCAGTTCTTC. Its protein is CADRGTVIDRALDEQFF.

The V call is TRBV7-9, the J call TRBJ2-3, with 9 bases identical to TRBD2. The CDR3 consists of 16 residues. CDR1 and CDR2 from the germline V gene are SEHNR and FQNEAQ (reference sequence). The V and J ends lost 3 bases and 2 bases, in that order; junction bases with no gene match: 6. The CDR3 loop is CASSLLGLAITDTQYF. CDR3 nucleotide sequence: TGTGCCAGCAGCTTGCTGGGACTAGCAATCACAGATACGCAGTATTTT. The full variable domain, rest sourced from reference TRBV7-9 and TRBJ2-3, is DTGVSQNPRHKITKRGQNVTFRCDPISEHNRLYWYRQTLGQGPEFLTYFQNEAQLEKSRLLSDRFSAERPKGSFSTLEIQRTEQGDSAMYLCASSLLGLAITDTQYFGPGTRLTVL.

The rearrangement uses TRBV7-9 and TRBJ1-2; D not certain. Per germline, CDR1 SEHNR and CDR2 FQNEAQ (reference sequence). The CDR3 is made up of 14 amino acids. Trimming pared 1 base from V and 4 bases from J, leaving 10 bases between. In nucleotides, the CDR3 is TGTGCCAGCAGCTTAGGTCCGACACCCTATGGCTACACCTTC. It translates to CASSLGPTPYGYTF.

The rearrangement joins TRBV11-2 to TRBJ2-2, with TRBD1 as a possible D gene (8 bases). The germline V and J ends were trimmed by 5 bases and 6 bases, with 19 bases remaining between them. This CDR3 region has 16 residues. The germline V gene encodes CDR1 SGHAT and CDR2 FQNNGV. The CDR3 loop reads CASSITYRGRAGELFF. The DNA for the CDR3 is TGTGCCAGCAGCATCACCTACAGGGGGAGGGCCGGGGAGCTGTTTTTT.

The J gene is TRBJ1-2, the V gene TRBV4-1, with D uncertain. V was clipped by 1 base and J by 1 base, with 7 bases between them. This CDR3 has 14 amino acids. The germline V gene encodes CDR1 MGHRA and CDR2 YSYEKL. CDR3 sequence: CASSQADINYGYTF. In DNA form, the CDR3 reads TGCGCCAGCAGCCAAGCCGACATTAACTATGGCTACACCTTC.

The chain has TRBV6-4 and TRBJ2-7; 11 bases align to TRBD1. Germline loops: CDR1 MRHNA, CDR2 SNTAGT. With V trimmed by 10 bases and J by 12 bases, 8 bases remained unmatched. The CDR3 has 11 amino acids. CDR3 loop: CATPGQGALYF. Here the CDR3 DNA reads TGTGCCACCCCCGGACAGGGGGCCCTGTACTTC.

The gene calls are TRBV7-8 and TRBJ2-4; 15 bases match TRBD2. The CDR3 is made up of 18 amino acids. V lost 2 bases to trimming and J lost 3 bases; unmatched junction nucleotides: 5. The germline V gene has CDR1 SGHVS and CDR2 FQNEAQ. This chain's CDR3 is CASSLPRTSGRGKNIQYF. CDR3 DNA: TGTGCCAGCAGCTTACCGAGGACTAGCGGGAGGGGCAAAAACATTCAGTACTTC. The whole variable domain, filled in from reference TRBV7-8 and TRBJ2-4, reads GAGVSQSPRYKVAKRGQDVALRCDPISGHVSLFWYQQALGQGPEFLTYFQNEAQLDKSGLPSDRFFAERPEGSVSTLKIQRTQQEDSAVYLCASSLPRTSGRGKNIQYFGAGTRLSVL.

This chain joins TRBV4-2 and TRBJ2-7, with 8 bases lining up with TRBD2. With V trimmed by 0 bases and J by 5 bases, 9 bases remained unmatched. CDR3 length: 16 amino acids. In germline, CDR1 is LGHNA, CDR2 YNFKEQ. The CDR3 region has the DNA TGTGCCAGCAGCCAAGATAGGGGGGGACTAGGGGACGAGCAGTACTTC. Encoded protein: CASSQDRGGLGDEQYF.

This clone was observed once. CDR3 bases: TGTGCCAGCAGCTCGTTTGGCCCAGATACGCAGTATTTT. This encodes CASSSFGPDTQYF. The gene calls are TRBV7-6 and TRBJ2-3, with D hard to call. Trimming shortened V by 4 bases and J by 4 bases, and 9 bases separated the two germline ends. Germline V CDR1 and CDR2: SGHVS, FNYEAQ. The CDR3 spans 13 residues.

The CDR3 spells CASGFLGLRGAPNEQYF. CDR3 nucleotides: TGTGCCAGCGGGTTTTTAGGGCTTAGGGGCGCCCCGAACGAGCAGTACTTC. This rearrangement joins TRBV27 to TRBJ2-7, with D maybe TRBD1 (5 bases). V shed 8 bases and J shed 5 bases, with 28 bases lying between them. CDR3 length: 17 residues. Germline lookup yields CDR1 MNHEY and CDR2 SMNVEV (reference sequence).

The CDR3 coding sequence is TGTGCCAGCAGCGAGTTTAGCGGGCCCACCGGGGAGCTGTTTTTT. Its protein product is CASSEFSGPTGELFF. The gene calls are TRBV9 and TRBJ2-2; 7 bases line up with TRBD2. The germline gives CDR1 SGDLS, CDR2 YYNGEE. V gave up 3 bases and J gave up 4 bases; unmatched junction bases: 6. The length of the CDR3 is 15 residues.

The chain recombines TRBV5-6 with TRBJ2-7; 10 nucleotides match TRBD2. The germline gives CDR1 SGHDT, CDR2 YYEEEE. This CDR3 is built from 14 residues. Trimming at V came to 4 bases and at J to 4 bases, leaving 5 bases not matched to a gene. The CDR3 region is CASSEGLAKYEQYF. In DNA, the CDR3 is TGTGCCAGCAGCGAGGGACTAGCGAAATACGAGCAGTACTTC.